These 29 T cell receptor beta chains share one sample of origin, sequenced in a study of CD8 T cells in Susac syndrome. RNA was extracted with the RNeasy kit, and a quantity of roughly 0.5 to 1 ug was reverse transcribed using random hexamers. A single record per CDR3 protein comes from TCRdb applying MiXCR to the immunoSEQ multiplex PCR reads. The profile shows some 120,000 distinct CDR3 sequences, 90% to 95% of them singletons. The source material was CD4+ T cells from PBMCs. These receptors were collected from a human donor in good health.

The chain has TRBV6-2 or TRBV6-3 and TRBJ2-3, with 9 bases fitting TRBD1. The junction had 6 bases not matched to a gene; V was cut back by 2 bases and J by 3 bases. This CDR3 region has 16 residues. Germline loops: CDR1 MNHEY, CDR2 SVGEGT. The CDR3 DNA reads as TGTGCCAGCAGTTACCGGGACAGGGATAGAACAGATACGCAGTATTTT. This translates into CASSYRDRDRTDTQYF.

The chain employs TRBV7-2 and TRBJ1-3, with D unclear. Germline CDR1 reads SGHTA; CDR2 reads FQGNSA. The CDR3 covers 14 residues. Trimming removed 7 bases at V and 0 bases at J, with 10 bases between. The CDR3, as DNA: TGTGCCAGCACCCACACAAGCTCTGGAAACACCATATATTTT. Translation: CASTHTSSGNTIYF.

This chain links TRBV29-1 with TRBJ2-1; 14 bases agree with TRBD2. Germline values: CDR1 SQVTM, CDR2 ANQGSEA. Trimming removed 4 bases from V and 4 bases from J; junction bases left unmatched: 3. There are 15 residues in the CDR3. CDR3: CSVAGTSGRYNEQFF. The CDR3 DNA reads TGCAGCGTTGCCGGGACTAGCGGGAGATACAATGAGCAGTTCTTC.

This chain links TRBV7-2 with TRBJ2-2; no firm D call. Trimming took off 3 bases at V and 7 bases at J, with 3 bases between the two ends. This CDR3 comprises 11 residues. The germline V gene encodes CDR1 SGHTA and CDR2 FQGNSA. CDR3 sequence reads: CASSFNGELFF. In nucleotides, the CDR3 is TGTGCCAGCAGCTTCAACGGGGAGCTGTTTTTT.

This clonotype was seen a single time. The chain has TRBV23-1 and TRBJ1-2, with D uncertain. TRBV23-1 is recorded as an ORF, its role being uncertain. Deletions cut 0 bases from V and 7 bases from J, with 9 bases between. The CDR3 is 13 residues long. The CDR3 coding sequence is TGCGCCAGCAGTCAATCAGACAAGGGTGGCTACACCTTC. This translates into CASSQSDKGGYTF.

The chain recombines TRBV3-1 with TRBJ2-5, with D hard to call. Trimming stripped 0 bases from V and 3 bases from J, with 5 bases between. Germline lookup yields CDR1 LGHDT and CDR2 YNNKEL (reference sequence). This CDR3 is built from 13 residues. The CDR3 reads CASSQDLEETQYF. Here the CDR3 DNA reads TGTGCCAGCAGCCAAGATCTAGAAGAGACCCAGTACTTC.

V gene TRBV5-1 combines with J gene TRBJ2-2; D not certain. Trimming took off 0 bases at V and 0 bases at J, with 9 bases between the two ends. The CDR3 runs 16 residues. The V gene's germline CDR1 is SGHRS and CDR2 YFSETQ. The CDR3 DNA reads as TGCGCCAGCAGCTTGGTGGTGGGTGCGAACACCGGGGAGCTGTTTTTT. Its protein product is CASSLVVGANTGELFF.

The V gene is TRBV7-9, the J gene TRBJ1-3, with a tentative D call TRBD1 (5 bases). Germline V gene sequence: CDR1 SEHNR, CDR2 FQNEAQ (reference sequence). Trimming removed 1 base at V and 4 bases at J, with 11 bases between. The CDR3 is 15 residues long. CDR3 nucleotides: TGTGCCAGCAGCTTAGTGGGACGATTCGGAAACACCATATATTTT. Its translation: CASSLVGRFGNTIYF.

The chain is built from TRBV20-1 and TRBJ2-3; the match to TRBD2 covers 13 bases. This CDR3 spans 13 amino acids. V dropped 7 bases and J dropped 4; count of bases not matched to a gene: 2. Germline CDR1 and CDR2: DFQATT and SNEGSKA (reference sequence). CDR3 sequence reads: CSGTSGGADTQYF. The CDR3 DNA is TGCAGTGGGACTAGCGGGGGCGCAGATACGCAGTATTTT.

The chain links TRBV5-6 to TRBJ2-5; TRBD1 matches at 7 bases. Germline V gives CDR1 SGHDT, CDR2 YYEEEE. Trimming cost V 6 bases and J 5 bases; bases outside gene matches: 10. The CDR3 runs to 14 residues. CDR3: CASNTGVLRETQYF. The CDR3 DNA is TGTGCCAGCAACACAGGGGTCTTGAGGGAGACCCAGTACTTC.

J is TRBJ2-5 and V is TRBV7-2, with 9 bases fitting TRBD2. The CDR3 contains 15 residues. Germline trimming cut 4 bases from V and 3 bases from J; bases unmatched to any gene: 6. Germline CDR1 and CDR2: SGHTA and FQGNSA. CDR3 in DNA: TGTGCCAGCAGCTCGGGTCCTAGCGGGGAAGAGACCCAGTACTTC. The encoded protein is CASSSGPSGEETQYF.

This clonotype was recorded only once. The chain uses TRBV15 and TRBJ2-2; a weak D match, TRBD2 (5 bases). The CDR3 loop spans 14 amino acids. In germline, CDR1 is LNHNV, CDR2 YYDKDF (reference sequence). Between the trimmed V and J ends, which lost 7 bases and 0 bases, there was a span of 9 bases. CDR3 in amino acids: CATTGSANTGELFF. CDR3 in DNA: TGTGCCACCACAGGTAGCGCGAACACCGGGGAGCTGTTTTTT.

This rearrangement joins TRBV19 to TRBJ1-4, with TRBD1 matching 7 bases. Trimming took 7 bases from V and 8 from J; bases not matched to a gene: 4. CDR1 and CDR2 (germline): LNHDA, SQIVND (reference sequence). This CDR3 has 12 residues. CDR3 in amino acids: CASNDREEKLFF. CDR3 bases: TGTGCCAGTAACGACAGGGAAGAAAAACTGTTTTTT.

J is TRBJ2-3 and V is TRBV7-2, with 9 nucleotides matching TRBD2. CDR3 length: 17 amino acids. CDR1 is SGHTA, CDR2 FQGNSA, per germline. Trimming took 5 bases from V and 3 from J; bases not matched to a gene: 12. The CDR3 nucleotides are TGTGCCAGCAGCCTTGTCCGCGGGAGGGCCGGAACAGATACGCAGTATTTT. Translated, it gives CASSLVRGRAGTDTQYF.

The rearrangement joins TRBV6-5 to TRBJ1-1; a weak D match, TRBD1 (5 bases). Trimming cost V 3 bases and J 1 base, with 12 bases left between them. CDR1 and CDR2 (germline): MNHEY, SVGAGI. CDR3 length equals 15 residues. The CDR3 loop reads CASSYRGRANTEAFF. The CDR3 DNA reads as TGTGCCAGCAGTTATCGGGGCAGGGCGAACACTGAAGCTTTCTTT.

The V call is TRBV9, the J call TRBJ2-1; D perhaps matches TRBD2 (6 bases). CDR1 SGDLS and CDR2 YYNGEE come from the germline V gene. V lost 4 bases and J 10 bases, leaving 15 bases between the germline ends. There are 13 residues in the CDR3. CDR3 sequence (DNA): TGTGCCAGCAGCCCTACACTAGCTGGGGAGCAGTTCTTC. Its protein product is CASSPTLAGEQFF.

The chain joins TRBV7-9 to TRBJ2-5; no firm D call. The CDR3 has 15 residues. V lost 5 bases, J lost 2 bases, and 15 bases lay in between. From germline, CDR1 is SEHNR and CDR2 FQNEAQ (reference sequence). CDR3 loop: CASSPKASVQETQYF. CDR3 bases: TGTGCCAGCAGCCCTAAAGCATCCGTACAAGAGACCCAGTACTTC.

Comment on this clonotype: Sequence at one end of the junction differs from germline and may be a read error. J is TRBJ2-2 and V is TRBV18; D remains ambiguous. The CDR3 is 12 amino acids. CDR1 and CDR2 (germline): KGHSH, LQKENI. The CDR3 region has the DNA TGTGCCACCTCACCGGATTCCGGGGAGCTGTTTTTT. This translates into CATSPDSGELFF.

This rearrangement joins TRBV29-1 to TRBJ1-4; no definite D call. The germline CDR1 and CDR2 sequences are SQVTM and ANQGSEA. This CDR3 comprises 13 residues. With 5 bases removed from V and 0 bases from J, the gap between germline ends came to 7 bases. The CDR3 loop reads CSVTEATNEKLFF. DNA of the CDR3: TGCAGCGTTACAGAGGCAACTAATGAAAAACTGTTTTTT.

The chain joins TRBV2 to TRBJ2-5; perhaps TRBD2 as D (6 bases). V shed 0 bases and J shed 3 bases, with 23 bases lying between them. CDR1 and CDR2 (germline): SNHLY, FYNNEI. This CDR3 is built from 19 residues. CDR3 in DNA: TGTGCCAGCAGTGAAGCGCTTCTGGGGTCGCTAGCGAGAAAAGAGACCCAGTACTTC. Its translation: CASSEALLGSLARKETQYF.

The chain uses TRBV9 and TRBJ2-5; 15 bases are a match to TRBD2. V gave up 3 bases and J gave up 5 bases; unmatched junction bases: 5. This CDR3 has 16 amino acids. Germline V CDR1 and CDR2: SGDLS, YYNGEE. CDR3 sequence reads: CASSGTSGRADETQYF. The CDR3 nucleotides read TGTGCCAGCAGCGGGACTAGCGGGAGGGCCGACGAGACCCAGTACTTC.

The chain recombines TRBV5-1 with TRBJ1-5; no reliable D call. CDR3 size: 13 residues. CDR1 and CDR2 (germline): SGHRS, YFSETQ. V lost 3 bases to trimming and J lost 3 bases, with 7 bases between them. Written as DNA, the CDR3 is TGCGCCAGCAGCTCCGAATTCAATCAGCCCCAGCATTTT. It translates to CASSSEFNQPQHF.

The chain links TRBV4-1 to TRBJ2-2, with D possibly matching TRBD2 (5 bases). V was shortened by 4 bases and J by 7 bases, with 16 bases between the two germline ends. This CDR3 is built from 15 residues. The germline V gene encodes CDR1 MGHRA and CDR2 YSYEKL. The CDR3 DNA is TGCGCCAGCAGCCGAGTACACGGGATCAACGGGGAGCTGTTTTTT. Translating it yields CASSRVHGINGELFF.

The chain carries TRBV19 and TRBJ1-2, with D possibly matching TRBD1 (6 bases). Per germline, CDR1 LNHDA and CDR2 SQIVND (reference sequence). The V end lost 10 bases, the J end lost 5 bases, and 17 bases lay between the germline ends. CDR3 length: 13 residues. This CDR3 is CATTRGAYYGYTF. CDR3 sequence (DNA): TGTGCCACTACGAGGGGGGCATATTATGGCTACACCTTC.

The chain recombines TRBV19 with TRBJ1-2, with D tentatively TRBD1 (5 bases). Germline values: CDR1 LNHDA, CDR2 SQIVND (reference sequence). V shed 6 bases and J shed 2 bases, with 13 bases lying between them. This CDR3 region has 14 residues. The CDR3 loop reads CASSPTELNYGYTF. The CDR3 coding sequence is TGTGCCAGTAGCCCGACAGAGCTGAACTATGGCTACACCTTC.

The chain combines TRBV21-1 with TRBJ2-1; the table assigns TRBD1, which was not confirmed against the DNA. TRBV21-1 is marked as a pseudogene. The length of the CDR3 is 15 residues. The DNA for the CDR3 is TGTGCCAGCTGCCCTACAGTGGGCGGCAACAATGAGCAGTTCTTC. Translating it yields CASCPTVGGNNEQFF.

The rearrangement links TRBV6-2 or TRBV6-3 to TRBJ2-3; 9 bases align to TRBD2. V dropped 7 bases and J dropped 4; count of bases not matched to a gene: 12. Germline V CDR1 and CDR2: MNHEY, SVGEGT. This CDR3 spans 16 amino acids. The CDR3 bases are TGTGCCAGCATTACCCCTCGGCTAGCGGGATCAGATACGCAGTATTTT. Its protein product is CASITPRLAGSDTQYF.

The chain links TRBV20-1 to TRBJ2-1, with TRBD2 matching over 10 bases. Losses at the gene ends were 0 bases for V and 5 bases for J; bases not matched to a gene: 7. From germline, CDR1 is DFQATT and CDR2 SNEGSKA (reference sequence). This CDR3 is 16 amino acids long. The CDR3 loop is CSARDLTSGPNNEQFF. CDR3 nucleotides: TGCAGTGCTAGAGATCTGACTAGCGGGCCAAACAATGAGCAGTTCTTC.

The V gene is TRBV3-1, the J gene TRBJ1-1; D is possibly TRBD1 (6 bases). Germline V gene lookup returns CDR1 LGHDT and CDR2 YNNKEL (reference sequence). CDR3 size: 15 residues. V lost 3 bases, J lost 1 base, and 12 bases lay in between. CDR3 sequence reads: CASSHADRTNTEAFF. In DNA, the CDR3 is TGTGCCAGCAGCCACGCGGACAGAACGAACACTGAAGCTTTCTTT.